The table lists the clone carrying this T cell receptor beta chain with a few counts. Its target is not known. The data originate from a study of beta chain features in type 1 diabetes. Study as a whole: All of the samples together had some 110 million sorted cells examined.

The whole isolated RNA underwent reverse transcription, so sequencing captured expressed TCRB transcripts. Data came from immunoSEQ multiplex PCR; TCRdb stores just in-frame clones and leaves some out. Of about 620,000 clones in the sample, roughly a sixth were seen once. Points from the study as a whole: Whether HLA type affects TCRB rearrangement stayed undetermined in the present work. Among patients, naive, central memory and Treg TCRB repertoires appeared more similar than among healthy donors.

CDR3 length equals 13 residues. Per the germline V gene, CDR1 is LNHDA and CDR2 is SQIVND (reference sequence). Trimming removed 8 bases at V and 3 bases at J, with 13 bases between. One heparinised blood draw averaging roughly 120 mL was given by each donor. The chain recombines TRBV19 with TRBJ1-1; D call uncertain. Input material: naive CD4+ T cells from blood. The clonotype originates from a man between 18 and 29 years old in good health. CDR3 DNA sequence: TGTGCCAGTCGGCGGCAGATGTACACTGAAGCTTTCTTT. Translation gives CASRRQMYTEAFF.